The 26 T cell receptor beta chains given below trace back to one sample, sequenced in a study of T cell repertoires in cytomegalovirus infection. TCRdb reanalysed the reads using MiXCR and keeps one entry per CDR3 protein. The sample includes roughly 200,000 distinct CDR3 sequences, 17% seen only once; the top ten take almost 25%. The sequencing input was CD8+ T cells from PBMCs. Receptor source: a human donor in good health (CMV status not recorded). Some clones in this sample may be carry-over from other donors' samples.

The CDR3 is CASSSPTTQGHTGELFF. The CDR3 DNA follows: TGTGCCAGCAGCTCACCTACGACCCAGGGACACACCGGGGAGCTGTTTTTT. The chain recombines TRBV11-2 with TRBJ2-2; perhaps D is TRBD1 or TRBD2 (5 bases each). V lost 4 bases to trimming and J lost 3 bases, with 18 bases between them. The CDR3 is made up of 17 amino acids. Looked up from germline, CDR1 is SGHAT and CDR2 is FQNNGV.

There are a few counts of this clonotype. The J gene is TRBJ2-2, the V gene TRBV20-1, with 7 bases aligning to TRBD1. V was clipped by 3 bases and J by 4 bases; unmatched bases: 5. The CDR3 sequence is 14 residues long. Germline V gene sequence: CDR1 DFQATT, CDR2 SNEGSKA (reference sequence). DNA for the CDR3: TGCAGTGCTAGGACAGGGCGGACCACCGGGGAGCTGTTTTTT. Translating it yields CSARTGRTTGELFF.

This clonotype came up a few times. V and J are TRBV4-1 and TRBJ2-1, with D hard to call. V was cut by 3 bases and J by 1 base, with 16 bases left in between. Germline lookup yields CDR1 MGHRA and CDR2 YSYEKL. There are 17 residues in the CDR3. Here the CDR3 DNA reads TGCGCCAGCAGCCATCGGATCGGCGTTTTTTCCTACAATGAGCAGTTCTTC. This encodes CASSHRIGVFSYNEQFF.

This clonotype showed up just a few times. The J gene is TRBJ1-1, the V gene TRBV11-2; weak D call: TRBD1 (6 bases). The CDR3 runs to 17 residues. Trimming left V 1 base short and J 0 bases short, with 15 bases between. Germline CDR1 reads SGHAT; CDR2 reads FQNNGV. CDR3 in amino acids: CASSLVPWTDMNTEAFF. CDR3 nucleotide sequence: TGTGCCAGCAGCTTAGTACCCTGGACAGACATGAACACTGAAGCTTTCTTT.

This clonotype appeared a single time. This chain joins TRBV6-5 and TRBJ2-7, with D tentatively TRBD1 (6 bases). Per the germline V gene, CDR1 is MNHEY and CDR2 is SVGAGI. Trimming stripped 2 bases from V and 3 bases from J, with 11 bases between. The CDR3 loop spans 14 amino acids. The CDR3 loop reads CASSYGGTNYEQYF. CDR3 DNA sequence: TGTGCCAGCAGTTACGGTGGGACAAACTACGAGCAGTACTTC.

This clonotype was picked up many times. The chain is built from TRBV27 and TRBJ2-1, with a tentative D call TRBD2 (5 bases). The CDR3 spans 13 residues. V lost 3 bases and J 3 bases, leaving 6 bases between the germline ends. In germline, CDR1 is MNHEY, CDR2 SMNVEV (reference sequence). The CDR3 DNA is TGTGCCAGCAGTTTCCGGGACTACAATGAGCAGTTCTTC. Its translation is CASSFRDYNEQFF.

The CDR3 loop is CASSSRDLGRNTEAFF. The CDR3 nucleotides are TGTGCCAGCAGCTCCCGGGACCTGGGCCGGAACACTGAAGCTTTCTTT. J is TRBJ1-1 and V is TRBV7-9; D perhaps matches TRBD1 (5 bases). Deletions cut 4 bases from V and 1 base from J, with 16 bases between. The CDR3 has 16 residues. Germline-derived CDR1 and CDR2 are SEHNR and FQNEAQ (reference sequence).

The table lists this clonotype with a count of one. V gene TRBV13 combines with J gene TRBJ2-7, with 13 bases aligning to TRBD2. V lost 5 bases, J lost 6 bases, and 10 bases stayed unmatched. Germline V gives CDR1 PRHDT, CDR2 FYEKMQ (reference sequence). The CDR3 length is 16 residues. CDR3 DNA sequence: TGTGCCAGCAGCCCCGGGACTAGCGGGGTCCAGGCCGAGCAGTACTTC. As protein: CASSPGTSGVQAEQYF.

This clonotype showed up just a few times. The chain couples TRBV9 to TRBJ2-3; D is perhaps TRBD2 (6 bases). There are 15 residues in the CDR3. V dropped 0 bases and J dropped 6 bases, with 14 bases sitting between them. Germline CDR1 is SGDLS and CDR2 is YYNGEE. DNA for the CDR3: TGTGCCAGCAGCGTAGAGGGAGGCAGGGCGGATACGCAGTATTTT. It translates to CASSVEGGRADTQYF.

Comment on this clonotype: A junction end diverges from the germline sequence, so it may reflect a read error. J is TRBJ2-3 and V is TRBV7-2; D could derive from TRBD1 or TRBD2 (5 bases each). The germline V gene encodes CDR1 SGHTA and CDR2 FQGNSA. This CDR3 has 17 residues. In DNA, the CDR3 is TGTGCCATCAGCTTGAGTAGTTTGAGGGGCAGCACAGATACGCAGTATTTT. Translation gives CAISLSSLRGSTDTQYF.

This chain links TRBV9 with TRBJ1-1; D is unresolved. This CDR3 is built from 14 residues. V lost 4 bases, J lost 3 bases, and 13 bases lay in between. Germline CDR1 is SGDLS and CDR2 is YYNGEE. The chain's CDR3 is CASSTTGRDTEAFF. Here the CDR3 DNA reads TGTGCCAGCAGCACCACGGGAAGGGACACTGAAGCTTTCTTT.

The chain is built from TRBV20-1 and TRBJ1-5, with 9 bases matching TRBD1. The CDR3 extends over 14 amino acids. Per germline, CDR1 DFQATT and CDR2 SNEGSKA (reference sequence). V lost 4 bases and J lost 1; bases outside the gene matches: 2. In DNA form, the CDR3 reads TGCAGTGCTATAGACAGGGGGAGCAATCAGCCCCAGCATTTT. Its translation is CSAIDRGSNQPQHF.

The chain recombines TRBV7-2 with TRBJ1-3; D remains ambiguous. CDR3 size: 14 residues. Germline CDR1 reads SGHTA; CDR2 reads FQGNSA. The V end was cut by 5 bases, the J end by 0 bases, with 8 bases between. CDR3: CASSEVVSGNTIYF. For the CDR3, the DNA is TGTGCCAGCAGCGAAGTGGTCTCTGGAAACACCATATATTTT.

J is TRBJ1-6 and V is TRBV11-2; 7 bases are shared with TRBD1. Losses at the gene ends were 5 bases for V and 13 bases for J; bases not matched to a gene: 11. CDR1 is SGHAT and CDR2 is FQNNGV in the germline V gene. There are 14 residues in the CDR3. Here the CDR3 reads CASSPTGPGGPLHF. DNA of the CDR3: TGTGCCAGCAGCCCGACAGGCCCAGGGGGGCCCCTCCACTTT.

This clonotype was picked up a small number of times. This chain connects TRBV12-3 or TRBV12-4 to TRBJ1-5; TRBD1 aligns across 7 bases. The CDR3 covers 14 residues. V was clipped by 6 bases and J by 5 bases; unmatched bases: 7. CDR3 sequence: CASRPGQMDQPQHF. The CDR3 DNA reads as TGTGCCAGCAGGCCGGGACAGATGGATCAGCCCCAGCATTTT.

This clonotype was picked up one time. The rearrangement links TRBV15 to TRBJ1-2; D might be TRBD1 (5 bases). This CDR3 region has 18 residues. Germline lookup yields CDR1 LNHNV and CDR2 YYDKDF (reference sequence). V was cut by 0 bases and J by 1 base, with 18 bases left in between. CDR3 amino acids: CATSRDLLTGRSNYGYTF. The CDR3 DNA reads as TGTGCCACCAGCAGAGATCTCCTGACGGGACGGAGTAACTATGGCTACACCTTC.

CDR3 DNA: TGTGCCAGCAGCTTGGCTGGGACAGGGAGGTTGACAGATACGCAGTATTTT. It yields the protein CASSLAGTGRLTDTQYF. The V and J genes are TRBV5-5 and TRBJ2-3; TRBD1 matches 9 bases. Trimming cost V 0 bases and J 3 bases; bases outside gene matches: 8. In germline, CDR1 is SGHKS, CDR2 YYEKEE (reference sequence). The CDR3 extends over 17 amino acids.

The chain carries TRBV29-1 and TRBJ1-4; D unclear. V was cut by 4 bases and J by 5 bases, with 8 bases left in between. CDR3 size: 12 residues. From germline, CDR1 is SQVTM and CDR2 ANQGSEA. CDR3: CSVVSSNEKLFF. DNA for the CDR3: TGCAGCGTTGTGTCGTCAAATGAAAAACTGTTTTTT.

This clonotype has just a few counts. CDR3 amino acids: CSASPEGRNTEAFF. CDR3 nucleotide sequence: TGCAGTGCCTCGCCAGAGGGGCGGAACACTGAAGCTTTCTTT. The chain couples TRBV20-1 to TRBJ1-1, with D possibly TRBD1 on 5 matching bases. Deletions cut 6 bases from V and 1 base from J, with 15 bases between. The germline CDR1 and CDR2 sequences are DFQATT and SNEGSKA (reference sequence). The CDR3 has 14 residues.

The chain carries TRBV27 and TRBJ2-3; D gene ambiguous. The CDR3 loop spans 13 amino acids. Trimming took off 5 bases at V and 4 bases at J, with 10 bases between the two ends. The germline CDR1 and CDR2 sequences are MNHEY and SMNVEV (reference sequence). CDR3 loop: CASSEARADTQYF. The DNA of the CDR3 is TGTGCCAGCAGTGAAGCTCGGGCAGATACGCAGTATTTT.

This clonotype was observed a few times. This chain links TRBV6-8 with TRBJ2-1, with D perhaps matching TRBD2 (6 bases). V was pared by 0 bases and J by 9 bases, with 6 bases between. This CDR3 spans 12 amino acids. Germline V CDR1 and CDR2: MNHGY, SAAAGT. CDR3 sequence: CASSYSGGEQFF. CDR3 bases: TGTGCCAGCAGTTACTCCGGGGGTGAGCAGTTCTTC.

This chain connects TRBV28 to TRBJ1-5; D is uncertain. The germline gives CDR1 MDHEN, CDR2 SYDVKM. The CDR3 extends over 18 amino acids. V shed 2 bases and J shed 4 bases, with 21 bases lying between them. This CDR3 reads CASSLLLSLGVGNQPQHF. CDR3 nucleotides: TGTGCCAGCAGTTTACTCTTATCTCTCGGGGTCGGAAATCAGCCCCAGCATTTT.

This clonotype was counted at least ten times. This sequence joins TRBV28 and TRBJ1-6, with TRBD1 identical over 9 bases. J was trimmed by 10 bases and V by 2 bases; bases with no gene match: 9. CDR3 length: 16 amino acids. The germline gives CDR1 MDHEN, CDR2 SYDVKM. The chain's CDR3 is CASSLDRTGVYSPLHF. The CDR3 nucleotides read TGTGCCAGCAGTTTAGATAGGACAGGGGTTTACTCACCCCTCCACTTT.

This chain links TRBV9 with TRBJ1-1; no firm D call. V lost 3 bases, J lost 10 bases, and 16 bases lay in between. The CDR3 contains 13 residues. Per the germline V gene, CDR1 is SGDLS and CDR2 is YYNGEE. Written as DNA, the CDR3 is TGTGCCAGCAGCGCCACAGCGGGCCCGGGAGCTTTCTTT. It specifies CASSATAGPGAFF.

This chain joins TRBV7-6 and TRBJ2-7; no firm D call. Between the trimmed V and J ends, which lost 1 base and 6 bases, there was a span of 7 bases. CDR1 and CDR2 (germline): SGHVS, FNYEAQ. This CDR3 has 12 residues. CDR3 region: CASSLGFSEQYF. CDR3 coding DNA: TGTGCCAGCAGCTTAGGCTTCTCCGAGCAGTACTTC.

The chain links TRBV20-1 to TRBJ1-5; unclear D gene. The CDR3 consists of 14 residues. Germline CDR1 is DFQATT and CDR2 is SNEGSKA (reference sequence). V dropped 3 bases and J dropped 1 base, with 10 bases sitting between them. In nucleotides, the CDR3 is TGCAGTGCTAGCGATCCCAGCAGCAATCAGCCCCAGCATTTT. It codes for CSASDPSSNQPQHF.